These 31 T cell receptor beta chains were sequenced from one sample in a study of blood T cell repertoires in COVID-19. This table comes from immunoSEQ multiplex PCR, and its TCRdb copy is limited to in-frame clones, with some not included. The data hold over 150,000 clones, with approximately 84% observed a single time. Sequencing input: peripheral blood. Receptor source: an elderly woman with COVID-19, enrolled during active disease.

CDR3 region: CASSLSGQSNYEQYF. The CDR3 coding sequence is TGTGCCAGCAGTTTGAGCGGACAGTCCAACTACGAGCAGTACTTC. This chain uses TRBV28 with TRBJ2-7, with D possibly matching TRBD1 (6 bases). CDR3 length: 15 residues. The V end was cut by 3 bases, the J end by 3 bases, with 15 bases between. The V gene's germline CDR1 is MDHEN and CDR2 SYDVKM.

The chain carries TRBV7-3 and TRBJ2-3, with D tentatively TRBD1 (7 bases). V was clipped by 4 bases and J by 6 bases, with 14 bases between them. This CDR3 has 14 amino acids. Germline V gene sequence: CDR1 SGHTA, CDR2 FQGTGA. CDR3 sequence reads: CASSWQGGMDTQYF. CDR3 DNA sequence: TGTGCCAGCAGCTGGCAGGGGGGAATGGATACGCAGTATTTT.

The chain carries TRBV3-1 (or the pseudogene TRBV3-2) and TRBJ2-5, with 7 positions matching TRBD1. Germline trimming cut 1 base from V and 4 bases from J; bases unmatched to any gene: 9. Per germline, CDR1 LGHDT and CDR2 YNNKEL (reference sequence). The CDR3 has 16 amino acids. CDR3 DNA sequence: TGTGCCAGCAGCCAAGGTCTGACAGGGTGGGGAGAGACCCAGTACTTC. Its translation: CASSQGLTGWGETQYF.

J is TRBJ2-6 and V is TRBV29-1; D gene ambiguous. CDR3 length: 13 amino acids. Trimming shortened V by 3 bases and J by 0 bases, and 3 bases separated the two germline ends. CDR1 and CDR2 from the germline V gene are SQVTM and ANQGSEA. The CDR3 loop reads CSVDSSGANVLTF. In nucleotides, the CDR3 is TGCAGCGTTGACAGCTCTGGGGCCAACGTCCTGACTTTC.

The chain links TRBV24-1 to TRBJ1-5; possibly TRBD1 for D (6 bases). There are 18 residues in the CDR3. The V end was cut by 3 bases, the J end by 0 bases, with 17 bases between. Per the germline V gene, CDR1 is KGHDR and CDR2 is SFDVKD. The CDR3 loop is CATSDPGQPPGSNQPQHF. The CDR3 DNA reads TGTGCCACCAGTGATCCCGGACAGCCCCCAGGTAGCAATCAGCCCCAGCATTTT.

V gene TRBV10-3 combines with J gene TRBJ2-3, with 8 bases that match TRBD1. CDR1 and CDR2 (germline): ENHRY, SYGVKD. The ends lost 3 bases at V and 4 bases at J; junction bases unmatched: 3. The CDR3 extends over 14 amino acids. In nucleotides, the CDR3 is TGTGCCATCAGTGAACAGGGGGGCCCAGATACGCAGTATTTT. Translating gives CAISEQGGPDTQYF.

This clone occurred a few times. J is TRBJ2-1 and V is TRBV24-1, with TRBD2 matching 11 bases. Germline CDR1 KGHDR, CDR2 SFDVKD. J was trimmed by 1 base and V by 3 bases; bases with no gene match: 4. The CDR3 is made up of 17 amino acids. The CDR3 DNA follows: TGTGCCACCAGTGATCGGACTAGCGGGCTTTCCTACAATGAGCAGTTCTTC. Its translation: CATSDRTSGLSYNEQFF.

This clone was recorded a few times. J is TRBJ2-7 and V is TRBV29-1; perhaps TRBD1 as D (5 bases). Trimming took 7 bases from V and 3 from J, leaving 16 bases between them. The germline V gene encodes CDR1 SQVTM and CDR2 ANQGSEA. The CDR3 is made up of 13 amino acids. The CDR3: CSASSGSGYEQYF. The CDR3, as DNA: TGCAGCGCTTCCTCAGGGTCAGGCTACGAGCAGTACTTC.

The table lists this clone with a few counts. The V gene is TRBV10-3, the J gene TRBJ1-1, with a possible D match to TRBD1 (6 bases). This CDR3 region has 12 residues. Germline V gene lookup returns CDR1 ENHRY and CDR2 SYGVKD. V dropped 8 bases and J dropped 7 bases, with 14 bases sitting between them. As DNA, the CDR3 is TGTGCCATCGCCTCCCAGGGGTTTGAAGCTTTCTTT. Translating gives CAIASQGFEAFF.

The V call is TRBV18, the J call TRBJ2-7, with D perhaps matching TRBD1 (6 bases). Germline CDR1 reads KGHSH; CDR2 reads LQKENI. CDR3 size: 14 residues. V was clipped by 2 bases and J by 5 bases, with 13 bases between them. CDR3 bases: TGTGCCAGCTCACCAAAAAACAGGGTGAACGAGCAGTACTTC. Translated, it gives CASSPKNRVNEQYF. Full variable domain (missing parts from reference TRBV18 and TRBJ2-7): NAGVMQNPRHLVRRRGQEARLRCSPMKGHSHVYWYRQLPEEGLKFMVYLQKENIIDESGMPKERFSAEFPKEGPSILRIQQVVRGDSAAYFCASSPKNRVNEQYFGPGTRLTVT.

This chain uses TRBV7-8 with TRBJ1-6; D gene unclear. CDR1 and CDR2 from the germline V gene are SGHVS and FQNEAQ. Trimming pared 5 bases from V and 7 bases from J, leaving 9 bases between. The length of the CDR3 is 13 residues. CDR3 region: CASSPSRNSPLHF. The CDR3 DNA reads TGTGCCAGCAGCCCATCTCGGAATTCACCCCTCCACTTT.

The CDR3 sequence: CASRVGGQETQYF. CDR3 nucleotide sequence: TGTGCCAGCAGAGTGGGGGGACAAGAGACCCAGTACTTC. The rearrangement links TRBV27 to TRBJ2-5; possible D gene TRBD2, 6 bases. V lost 6 bases, J lost 2 bases, and 10 bases lay in between. From germline, CDR1 is MNHEY and CDR2 SMNVEV (reference sequence). This CDR3 is 13 amino acids long.

The chain couples TRBV29-1 to TRBJ1-2, with TRBD1 matching 8 bases. The junction had 8 bases not matched to a gene; V was cut back by 7 bases and J by 4 bases. Germline values: CDR1 SQVTM, CDR2 ANQGSEA. The CDR3 is made up of 13 amino acids. CDR3 coding DNA: TGCAGCGGAGGGTCACAGGGGGGCTATGGCTACACCTTC. Protein product: CSGGSQGGYGYTF.

The V and J genes are TRBV2 and TRBJ2-3; TRBD1 is a possible D gene (6 bases). Looked up from germline, CDR1 is SNHLY and CDR2 is FYNNEI. V shed 3 bases and J shed 0 bases, with 10 bases lying between them. The CDR3 consists of 15 residues. CDR3: CASSEGQGSTDTQYF. The CDR3 coding sequence is TGTGCCAGCAGTGAGGGGCAGGGGAGCACAGATACGCAGTATTTT.

A single count supports this clone. The chain recombines TRBV14 with TRBJ1-2; 8 bases align to TRBD1. Looked up from germline, CDR1 is SGHDN and CDR2 is FVKESK. V trimming: 4 bases; J trimming: 2 bases; junction bases outside the gene matches: 0. This CDR3 has 13 residues. For the CDR3, the DNA is TGTGCCAGCAGCCGGACAGGGAACTATGGCTACACCTTC. Encoded protein: CASSRTGNYGYTF.

V is TRBV3-1 (or the pseudogene TRBV3-2) and J is TRBJ2-3, with no clear D. The V end lost 0 bases, the J end lost 2 bases, and 6 bases lay between the germline ends. From germline, CDR1 is LGHDT and CDR2 YNNKEL (reference sequence). This CDR3 is 14 amino acids long. The CDR3 DNA is TGTGCCAGCAGCCAAGACAGATACACAGATACGCAGTATTTT. This sequence encodes CASSQDRYTDTQYF.

The J gene is TRBJ1-5, the V gene TRBV6-2 or TRBV6-3; no reliable D call. The germline V and J ends were trimmed by 5 bases and 7 bases, with 15 bases remaining between them. Germline V gene sequence: CDR1 MNHEY, CDR2 SVGEGT. This CDR3 has 14 amino acids. Here the CDR3 reads CASSRVPGWQPQHF. DNA of the CDR3: TGTGCCAGCAGTCGGGTCCCGGGTTGGCAGCCCCAGCATTTT.

The chain is built from TRBV5-5 and TRBJ2-5; 13 positions match TRBD2. CDR3 length: 17 amino acids. CDR1 and CDR2 from the germline V gene are SGHKS and YYEKEE (reference sequence). V lost 0 bases to trimming and J lost 4 bases; unmatched junction nucleotides: 6. This chain's CDR3 is CASSLGTSGSIPETQYF. CDR3 nucleotide sequence: TGTGCCAGCAGCTTGGGGACTAGCGGGAGTATCCCAGAGACCCAGTACTTC.

This clone was observed a handful of times. The chain employs TRBV18 and TRBJ2-7, with D possibly TRBD1 on 6 matching bases. The CDR3 has 15 residues. V dropped 2 bases and J dropped 0 bases, with 11 bases sitting between them. CDR1 is KGHSH, CDR2 LQKENI, per germline. DNA of the CDR3: TGTGCCAGCTCACCAACAGGGCCAAGCTCCTACGAGCAGTACTTC. This translates into CASSPTGPSSYEQYF.

DNA for the CDR3: TGTGCCACCAGTTCCAACGCGGACGAGCAGTACTTC. Amino acids: CATSSNADEQYF. The rearrangement uses TRBV24-1 and TRBJ2-7; D call uncertain. Germline CDR1 is KGHDR and CDR2 is SFDVKD. V lost 6 bases to trimming and J lost 5 bases, with 10 bases between them. The CDR3 spans 12 residues.

The chain has TRBV18 and TRBJ1-2; TRBD1 matches at 10 bases. With 3 bases clipped from V and 7 bases from J, the junction kept 8 bases outside the gene matches. The CDR3 runs to 15 residues. Looked up from germline, CDR1 is KGHSH and CDR2 is LQKENI. CDR3 region: CASSPETGGVLGYTF. The CDR3 DNA is TGTGCCAGCTCACCGGAGACAGGGGGCGTCCTTGGCTACACCTTC.

This sequence joins TRBV10-3 and TRBJ2-3, with a weak D call TRBD1 (6 bases). Germline V gene data show CDR1 as ENHRY and CDR2 as SYGVKD. Trimming took off 4 bases at V and 8 bases at J, with 13 bases between the two ends. The CDR3 extends over 13 amino acids. The DNA for the CDR3 is TGTGCCATCAGTGGGACAGCGAAAGGTACGCAGTATTTT. This encodes CAISGTAKGTQYF.

The rearrangement joins TRBV5-1 to TRBJ2-3; TRBD1 matches at 7 bases. Trimming removed 4 bases from V and 5 bases from J; junction bases left unmatched: 7. Looked up from germline, CDR1 is SGHRS and CDR2 is YFSETQ. The CDR3 has 14 amino acids. The CDR3 nucleotides read TGCGCCAGCAGCGCGACAGGGAGAGGAGATACGCAGTATTTT. Its translation: CASSATGRGDTQYF.

The V gene is TRBV6-2 or TRBV6-3, the J gene TRBJ1-2; the D is unclear. CDR1 is MNHEY, CDR2 SVGEGT, per germline. The CDR3 runs 14 residues. The V end lost 2 bases, the J end lost 6 bases, and 13 bases lay between the germline ends. In nucleotides, the CDR3 is TGTGCCAGCAGTTACATGTTCGCGGGTCATGGCTACACCTTC. Translating it yields CASSYMFAGHGYTF.

V is TRBV5-4 and J is TRBJ2-7; 7 nucleotides agree with TRBD2. The V and J ends lost 0 bases and 6 bases, in that order; junction bases with no gene match: 9. This CDR3 contains 15 residues. CDR1 is SGHNT and CDR2 is YYREEE in the germline V gene (reference sequence). CDR3 sequence: CASSLAGASGGEQYF. DNA of the CDR3: TGTGCCAGCAGCTTGGCCGGGGCTTCGGGGGGCGAGCAGTACTTC.

The rearrangement links TRBV19 to TRBJ2-3, with D possibly matching TRBD2 (6 bases). The CDR3 has 16 residues. V lost 5 bases and J 3 bases, leaving 18 bases between the germline ends. Germline CDR1 and CDR2: LNHDA and SQIVND (reference sequence). CDR3 loop: CASSGDRRRGTDTQYF. CDR3 nucleotide sequence: TGTGCCAGTAGTGGGGACCGCCGACGGGGGACAGATACGCAGTATTTT.

The V and J genes are TRBV18 and TRBJ1-6; 8 bases agree with TRBD1. CDR1 is KGHSH, CDR2 LQKENI, per germline. With 4 bases clipped from V and 8 bases from J, the junction kept 10 bases outside the gene matches. The CDR3 extends over 16 amino acids. The CDR3 bases are TGTGCCAGCTCACTGGACAGGGTTGGTGGTTATTCACCCCTCCACTTT. This translates into CASSLDRVGGYSPLHF.

This chain's CDR3 is CARPGLAEQFF. Written as DNA, the CDR3 is TGTGCCAGACCGGGACTAGCTGAGCAGTTCTTC. J is TRBJ2-1 and V is TRBV6-5; the match to TRBD2 covers 9 bases. The junction had 3 bases not matched to a gene; V was cut back by 9 bases and J by 9 bases. The CDR3 runs 11 residues. CDR1 and CDR2 from the germline V gene are MNHEY and SVGAGI.

Here the CDR3 reads CASSLGLGPYEQYF. Here the CDR3 DNA reads TGTGCCAGCAGCCTGGGACTAGGTCCCTACGAGCAGTACTTC. The rearrangement links TRBV3-1 (or the pseudogene TRBV3-2) to TRBJ2-7; TRBD2 aligns across 8 bases. The length of the CDR3 is 14 residues. CDR1 and CDR2 (germline): LGHDT, YNNKEL (reference sequence). The V and J ends lost 4 bases and 2 bases, in that order; junction bases with no gene match: 4.

The chain employs TRBV20-1 and TRBJ2-5; 9 nucleotides line up with TRBD2. The CDR3 spans 15 residues. With V trimmed by 3 bases and J by 2 bases, 7 bases remained unmatched. Looked up from germline, CDR1 is DFQATT and CDR2 is SNEGSKA (reference sequence). CDR3 protein: CSASRAGGFQETQYF. CDR3 bases: TGCAGTGCTAGTCGAGCGGGAGGTTTTCAAGAGACCCAGTACTTC.

This clone was recorded only once. The CDR3 reads CASSPRGYSYEQYF. As DNA, the CDR3 is TGTGCCAGCAGCCCACGAGGGTATTCCTACGAGCAGTACTTC. The V gene is TRBV7-2, the J gene TRBJ2-7, with D possibly matching TRBD2 (5 bases). V lost 5 bases to trimming and J lost 1 base, with 12 bases between them. Germline V gene lookup returns CDR1 SGHTA and CDR2 FQGNSA. This CDR3 contains 14 residues.